This TCR beta chain appears in the sequencing data of a study of PD-1 blockade in classical Hodgkin lymphoma. This table comes from immunoSEQ multiplex PCR, and its TCRdb copy is limited to in-frame clones, with some not included. The table lists some 20,000 clones, roughly 90% of them singletons. This CDR3 comprises 14 residues. Germline CDR1 WSHSY, CDR2 SAAADI. V was clipped by 2 bases and J by 1 base, with 8 bases between them. As for time point: cycle 4 day 1 (C4D1), after five to seven weeks of nivolumab. Every one of the patients relapsed after autologous stem cell transplantation (brentuximab vedotin exposure was variable). Investigators obtained CD8+ T cells from thawed PBMCs by magnetic negative selection. Study results and limitations: Diversity in CD4+ TCRs, unlike that measured in CD8+ TCRs, had risen significantly by C4D1. Patients were excluded if nivolumab began under 1 year after ASCT (the autologous transplant).

This clone showed up just once. Its antigen is currently unknown. This TCR came from a human donor with classical Hodgkin lymphoma. The sample in question was CD8+ T cells from blood, obtained before the fourth cycle of nivolumab. The rearrangement uses TRBV10-2 and TRBJ1-1, with D possibly TRBD1 on 5 matching bases. The CDR3 protein is CASSELQGNTEAFF. The CDR3 nucleotides read TGCGCCAGCAGTGAGCTTCAGGGGAACACTGAAGCTTTCTTT.